This T cell receptor beta chain was profiled in a study of OX40 agonist ivuxolimab in advanced cancers. Study context: While on treatment, patients had intravenous ivuxolimab at 0.01 to 10 mg/kg every 2 weeks. Eligibility rules accepted prior anti-PD-1, anti-PD-L1 or anti-CTLA-4 therapy, and around 40% had some. Points from the study as a whole: Both CD4+ and CD8+ T cell populations in blood had undergone clonal expansion by week 6 at 0.1 to 3.0 mg/kg.

V lost 5 bases and J 8 bases, leaving 24 bases between the germline ends. The CDR3 loop spans 16 amino acids. Germline CDR1 is MDHEN and CDR2 is SYDVKM. Data came from immunoSEQ multiplex PCR; TCRdb stores just in-frame clones and leaves some out. The sample lists about 13,000 clones; approximately 84% were seen once. To note about this clone: What it binds is not known.

The specimen was CD4+ or CD8+ T cells sorted from blood, collected in a trial of the OX40 agonist ivuxolimab. The TCR comes from an adult with an advanced solid tumor such as melanoma, head and neck, liver or kidney cancer. The chain combines TRBV28 with TRBJ1-2; possible D gene TRBD1, 6 bases. The CDR3 spells CASSPPHPGGQGGYTF. The CDR3 bases are TGTGCCAGCAGTCCGCCACACCCTGGGGGCCAAGGAGGCTACACCTTC.